The next 25 T cell receptor beta chains were all read from a single sample in a study of identifying expanded T cells in peripheral blood. Using immunoSEQ multiplex PCR, the repertoire was profiled, and TCRdb retains in-frame clones only, with some absent. The table has 95,000 to 150,000 clones, roughly 80% seen once; the top ten hold 3.3%. Sequencing used blood. The receptors originated from a person between 18 and 75 years old in good health.

The table lists this clone with a few counts. The CDR3 nucleotides read TGTGCTAGTGCCCAGATGGGGTCGACCGACACTGAAGCTTTCTTT. Residues: CASAQMGSTDTEAFF. The chain joins TRBV12-5 to TRBJ1-1; D not certain. Germline loops: CDR1 LGHNT, CDR2 FRNRAP. V dropped 7 bases and J dropped 3 bases, with 18 bases sitting between them. The CDR3 has 15 residues.

The chain recombines TRBV25-1 with TRBJ2-5, with D unclear. This CDR3 is 13 amino acids long. CDR1 is MGHDK, CDR2 SYGVNS, per germline. The ends were cut back, 3 bases at V and 3 bases at J, with 8 bases in the middle. CDR3 protein: CASSELDEETQYF. The CDR3 nucleotides are TGTGCCAGCAGTGAGTTAGATGAAGAGACCCAGTACTTC.

This chain connects TRBV13 to TRBJ1-1, with 9 bases matching TRBD1. This CDR3 contains 14 residues. V was clipped by 4 bases and J by 1 base; unmatched bases: 1. From germline, CDR1 is PRHDT and CDR2 FYEKMQ (reference sequence). Here the CDR3 reads CASSWGQGNTEAFF. The CDR3 DNA reads as TGTGCCAGCAGCTGGGGACAGGGGAACACTGAAGCTTTCTTT.

This chain connects TRBV7-2 to TRBJ1-6, with TRBD1 matching 7 bases. The trim removed 5 bases at V and 7 bases at J, leaving 8 bases unmatched. Germline V gene lookup returns CDR1 SGHTA and CDR2 FQGNSA. The CDR3 has 15 residues. CDR3 nucleotide sequence: TGTGCCAGCAGCCCACAGGGACAGCGAAATTCACCCCTCCACTTT. Translating gives CASSPQGQRNSPLHF.

The rearrangement uses TRBV15 and TRBJ1-1; D call uncertain. From germline, CDR1 is LNHNV and CDR2 YYDKDF (reference sequence). Trimming stripped 5 bases from V and 0 bases from J, with 7 bases between. The CDR3 sequence is 13 residues long. Here the CDR3 reads CATSVDLNTEAFF. The DNA of the CDR3 is TGTGCCACCAGCGTTGATCTGAACACTGAAGCTTTCTTT.

The rearrangement joins TRBV9 to TRBJ2-6; D could derive from TRBD1 or TRBD2 (5 bases each). Deletions cut 3 bases from V and 2 bases from J, with 15 bases between. CDR1 SGDLS and CDR2 YYNGEE come from the germline V gene. The CDR3 covers 17 residues. The CDR3 loop is CASSESSEGTGANVLTF. CDR3 in DNA: TGTGCCAGCAGCGAGTCGTCCGAGGGGACTGGGGCCAACGTCCTGACTTTC.

V is TRBV11-1 and J is TRBJ2-2; D unclear. Per germline, CDR1 SGHAT and CDR2 FQDESV (reference sequence). This CDR3 has 14 residues. V dropped 4 bases and J dropped 2 bases, with 8 bases sitting between them. The CDR3 DNA reads as TGTGCCAGCAGCTATAGAGGCAACACCGGGGAGCTGTTTTTT. Translation: CASSYRGNTGELFF.

J is TRBJ1-6 and V is TRBV11-1; weak D call: TRBD1 (6 bases). The ends were cut back, 1 base at V and 13 bases at J, with 14 bases in the middle. The length of the CDR3 is 14 residues. CDR1 and CDR2 (germline): SGHAT, FQDESV (reference sequence). CDR3 loop: CASSLDPQGFPLHF. In DNA, the CDR3 is TGTGCCAGCAGCTTAGATCCGCAGGGGTTTCCCCTCCACTTT.

J is TRBJ2-2 and V is TRBV9, with D unclear. The CDR3 covers 13 residues. V lost 3 bases to trimming and J lost 7 bases, with 10 bases between them. Germline CDR1 is SGDLS and CDR2 is YYNGEE. In nucleotides, the CDR3 is TGTGCCAGCAGCGCCGGTGGGATCGGGGAGCTGTTTTTT. Translating gives CASSAGGIGELFF.

The chain combines TRBV5-4 with TRBJ2-1; D assignment may be TRBD1 or TRBD2 (5 bases each). Germline CDR1 reads SGHNT; CDR2 reads YYREEE (reference sequence). Trimming pared 4 bases from V and 5 bases from J, leaving 13 bases between. The CDR3 is made up of 14 amino acids. The CDR3 reads CASSPRDRHNEQFF. In DNA form, the CDR3 reads TGTGCCAGCAGCCCTCGGGACCGACACAATGAGCAGTTCTTC.

V gene TRBV30 combines with J gene TRBJ2-1; perhaps TRBD1 as D (6 bases). The CDR3 spans 11 residues. The V end lost 4 bases, the J end lost 8 bases, and 9 bases lay between the germline ends. Germline V gene lookup returns CDR1 GTSNPN and CDR2 SVGIG (reference sequence). CDR3 coding DNA: TGTGCCTGGAACAGGGTCGATGAGCAGTTCTTC. It translates to CAWNRVDEQFF.

The chain has TRBV7-6 and TRBJ2-1; D call uncertain. V was pared by 1 base and J by 4 bases, with 11 bases between. Germline loops: CDR1 SGHVS, CDR2 FNYEAQ. There are 15 residues in the CDR3. The chain's CDR3 is CASSLEVRLYNEQFF. The CDR3 DNA sequence: TGTGCCAGCAGCTTAGAGGTACGACTGTACAATGAGCAGTTCTTC. Based on the CDR3 plus reference TRBV7-6 and TRBJ2-1, the full variable domain is GAGVSQSPRYKVTKRGQDVALRCDPISGHVSLYWYRQALGQGPEFLTYFNYEAQQDKSGLPNDRFSAERPEGSISTLTIQRTEQRDSAMYRCASSLEVRLYNEQFFGPGTRLTVL.

Only a few counts were recorded for this clone. J is TRBJ1-4 and V is TRBV5-6; 12 bases line up with TRBD1. Germline CDR1 and CDR2: SGHDT and YYEEEE. Trimming removed 3 bases from V and 4 bases from J; junction bases left unmatched: 4. CDR3 length: 16 residues. CDR3 DNA sequence: TGTGCCAGCAGCTCCGGGACAGGGGGCTTTAATGAAAAACTGTTTTTT. This codes for CASSSGTGGFNEKLFF.

The chain uses TRBV19 and TRBJ1-5; 7 positions agree with TRBD1. Looked up from germline, CDR1 is LNHDA and CDR2 is SQIVND (reference sequence). With 4 bases clipped from V and 3 bases from J, the junction kept 9 bases outside the gene matches. The CDR3 contains 16 residues. In DNA, the CDR3 is TGTGCCAGTAGTACCCTATGGGACAGACTCAATCAGCCCCAGCATTTT. Translating gives CASSTLWDRLNQPQHF.

The gene calls are TRBV4-3 and TRBJ1-2; no definite D call. Germline V gene data show CDR1 as LGHNA and CDR2 as YSLEER. Trimming stripped 0 bases from V and 3 bases from J, with 14 bases between. The CDR3 totals 16 residues. CDR3 nucleotide sequence: TGCGCCAGCAGCCAAGAGTGGGCCAGGACTTACTATGGCTACACCTTC. Its protein product is CASSQEWARTYYGYTF.

V and J are TRBV9 and TRBJ1-2; D call uncertain. CDR3 length equals 17 residues. CDR1 and CDR2 from the germline V gene are SGDLS and YYNGEE. Trimming took off 0 bases at V and 7 bases at J, with 22 bases between the two ends. The CDR3, as DNA: TGTGCCAGCAGCGTAGCTGTGGAAGGCGGGAGGGATGGTGGCTACACCTTC. Translated: CASSVAVEGGRDGGYTF.

This clone occurred a few times. This chain connects TRBV6-5 to TRBJ1-2; D is ambiguous. The length of the CDR3 is 13 residues. V dropped 2 bases and J dropped 0 bases, with 4 bases sitting between them. CDR1 and CDR2 (germline): MNHEY, SVGAGI. CDR3 nucleotide sequence: TGTGCCAGCAGTTACACACCTAACTATGGCTACACCTTC. The encoded protein is CASSYTPNYGYTF.

This clone has only one observation. The chain links TRBV15 to TRBJ2-7, with no clear D. CDR3 length equals 16 residues. Germline V gene lookup returns CDR1 LNHNV and CDR2 YYDKDF (reference sequence). Trimming took off 5 bases at V and 4 bases at J, with 21 bases between the two ends. CDR3 sequence: CATSPPSGSGPYEQYF. The DNA for the CDR3 is TGTGCCACCAGCCCACCATCGGGTAGTGGTCCTTACGAGCAGTACTTC.

The chain employs TRBV11-2 and TRBJ1-1; weak D call: TRBD1 (5 bases). In germline, CDR1 is SGHAT, CDR2 FQNNGV. Trimming took 1 base from V and 1 from J, leaving 16 bases between them. This CDR3 has 17 residues. The CDR3: CASSLVRLITGNTEAFF. The CDR3 DNA reads as TGTGCCAGCAGCTTAGTGCGGCTAATTACAGGGAACACTGAAGCTTTCTTT.

This chain connects TRBV5-4 to TRBJ2-5; D remains ambiguous. CDR3 size: 16 residues. V was shortened by 4 bases and J by 5 bases, with 21 bases between the two germline ends. Germline V gene lookup returns CDR1 SGHNT and CDR2 YYREEE (reference sequence). The CDR3 nucleotides are TGTGCCAGCAGCGAATCACTCGGTAGGGTTGGGGAGACCCAGTACTTC. Translated: CASSESLGRVGETQYF. The full variable domain, rest sourced from reference TRBV5-4 and TRBJ2-5, is ETGVTQSPTHLIKTRGQQVTLRCSSQSGHNTVSWYQQALGQGPQFIFQYYREEENGRGNFPPRFSGLQFPNYSSELNVNALELDDSALYLCASSESLGRVGETQYFGPGTRLLVL.

This clone appeared once. The chain combines TRBV2 with TRBJ1-2; 7 bases are shared with TRBD1. CDR3 length: 14 residues. V shed 8 bases, J shed 5 bases, and the junction held 11 bases outside the gene matches. From germline, CDR1 is SNHLY and CDR2 FYNNEI. In DNA form, the CDR3 reads TGTGCCAGCTATACAGGGGCAACTCCATATGGCTACACCTTC. This encodes CASYTGATPYGYTF.

This clone has a single count. This chain uses TRBV19 with TRBJ1-2; tentatively, D is TRBD1 (6 bases). The V gene lost 11 bases and the J gene lost 2 bases, with 12 bases spanning the gap. The CDR3 extends over 12 amino acids. CDR1 and CDR2 (germline): LNHDA, SQIVND (reference sequence). CDR3 loop: CAVEDSNYGYTF. The CDR3 DNA follows: TGTGCCGTTGAGGACAGCAACTATGGCTACACCTTC.

The chain recombines TRBV6-6 with TRBJ1-2; TRBD1 agrees at 8 bases. J was trimmed by 8 bases and V by 5 bases; bases with no gene match: 10. Germline V CDR1 and CDR2: MNHNY, SVGAGI (reference sequence). The CDR3 length is 14 residues. This CDR3 reads CASSSTGTGSGYTF. The CDR3 DNA follows: TGTGCCAGCAGTAGTACCGGGACAGGATCGGGCTACACCTTC.

Ten or more counts support this clone. The chain employs TRBV6-9 and TRBJ1-2; TRBD1 matches at 10 bases. CDR1 is MNHGY and CDR2 is SVAAGI in the germline V gene. The CDR3 has 13 residues. Trimming took 4 bases from V and 9 from J; bases not matched to a gene: 5. CDR3 sequence reads: CASSSWDRGCYTF. The CDR3 DNA reads as TGTGCCAGCAGTTCCTGGGACAGGGGATGCTACACCTTC.

The chain links TRBV18 to TRBJ1-1, with TRBD1 matching over 9 bases. Germline CDR1 KGHSH, CDR2 LQKENI. Losses at the gene ends were 3 bases for V and 7 bases for J; bases not matched to a gene: 9. This CDR3 spans 15 amino acids. In DNA form, the CDR3 reads TGTGCCAGCTCACCGGGGACAGGGAATAGGGATGAAGCTTTCTTT. Translation gives CASSPGTGNRDEAFF.